Listed below are T cell receptor beta chains from one sample, sequenced in a study of T cell repertoires in cytomegalovirus infection. TCRdb fed the reads into MiXCR, producing one record per CDR3 protein. The sample has a few hundred thousand distinct CDR3 sequences, approximately 15% seen once. The sample was CD8+ T cells from PBMCs. These receptors came from a human donor in good health (CMV status not recorded). Some clones in this sample may be carry-over from other donors' samples. Each CDR3 is given with its conserved first and last residue. The D gene is left open where the match is weak. Clone size is shown for a subset of rows, as once, few, many or a class of expanded clone.

TRBV5-1	15	TRBJ2-5	-	-	CASSLGGGWQETQYF	TGCGCCAGCAGCTTGGGAGGGGGTTGGCAAGAGACCCAGTACTTC
TRBV19	13	TRBJ2-7	-	TRBD2	CAAPARGKYEQYF	TGTGCCGCCCCGGCGCGGGGGAAGTACGAGCAGTACTTC
TRBV28	15	TRBJ1-4	-	-	CASSLYREEEEKLFF	TGTGCCAGCAGTCTCTACAGGGAGGAGGAAGAAAAACTGTTTTTT
TRBV7-6	16	TRBJ1-3	many	-	CASSLVESGSGNTIYF	TGTGCCAGCAGCTTGGTGGAATCTGGTTCTGGAAACACCATATATTTT
TRBV28	15	TRBJ2-5	few	-	CASSLYLGAQETQYF	TGTGCCAGCAGTTTATATTTAGGGGCGCAAGAGACCCAGTACTTC
TRBV20-1	15	TRBJ1-5	-	TRBD1	CSARDRKQSNQPQHF	TGCAGTGCGCGGGACAGGAAACAAAGCAATCAGCCCCAGCATTTT
TRBV20-1	16	TRBJ2-3	few	-	CSARGDRERDTDTQYF	TGCAGTGCTAGAGGTGACCGAGAAAGGGATACAGATACGCAGTATTTT
TRBV20-1	18	TRBJ1-3	-	TRBD1	CSARDPGQGPESGNTIYF	TGCAGTGCTAGAGACCCGGGACAGGGTCCGGAGTCTGGAAACACCATATATTTT
TRBV12-5	15	TRBJ2-5	-	TRBD2	CASGLGSGLEETQYF	TGTGCTAGTGGTTTGGGTAGCGGGCTTGAAGAGACCCAGTACTTC
TRBV27	16	TRBJ2-1	few	TRBD1	CASNNLRDSTYNEQFF	TGTGCCAGCAACAACCTCCGGGACAGCACCTACAATGAGCAGTTCTTC
TRBV5-8	17	TRBJ2-2	-	TRBD1	CASSSTGQGIPTGELFF	TGTGCCAGCAGCTCTACGGGACAGGGGATACCCACCGGGGAGCTGTTTTTT
TRBV7-8	16	TRBJ2-5	many	-	CASSLLGREVEETQYF	TGTGCCAGCAGCTTACTCGGCAGGGAAGTCGAAGAGACCCAGTACTTC
TRBV12-3/TRBV12-4	14	TRBJ2-1	few	TRBD2	CASSTGLAGDEQFF	TGTGCCAGCAGCACGGGACTAGCGGGGGATGAGCAGTTCTTC
TRBV28	15	TRBJ1-5	many	TRBD1	CASSLGQGGNQPQHF	TGTGCCAGCAGCTTAGGACAGGGGGGCAATCAGCCCCAGCATTTT
TRBV27	16	TRBJ2-3	-	TRBD2	CASSVTSGGTTDTQYF	TGTGCCAGCAGTGTGACTAGCGGGGGGACCACAGATACGCAGTATTTT
TRBV7-2	15	TRBJ2-3	many	TRBD2	CASSLPSGGTDTQYF	TGTGCCAGCAGCTTACCGAGCGGGGGCACAGATACGCAGTATTTT
TRBV7-8	16	TRBJ2-1	many	TRBD2	CASSGPGTSEYNEQFF	TGTGCCAGCAGCGGCCCCGGGACTAGCGAGTACAATGAGCAGTTCTTC
TRBV7-2	15	TRBJ2-5	many	TRBD1	CASSLTDRAQETQYF	TGTGCCAGCAGCTTAACGGACAGGGCCCAAGAGACCCAGTACTTC
TRBV7-4	12	TRBJ1-1	-	-	CASSLASPEAFF	TGTGCCAGCAGCTTAGCCTCCCCTGAAGCTTTCTTT
TRBV4-1	16	TRBJ1-1	few	TRBD1	CASSPGLGQGHTEAFF	TGCGCCAGCAGCCCCGGGCTCGGACAGGGGCACACTGAAGCTTTCTTT
TRBV12-3/TRBV12-4	14	TRBJ1-2	many	-	CASSLSDRAYGYTF	TGTGCCAGCAGTTTATCGGACCGGGCTTATGGCTACACCTTC
TRBV5-6	14	TRBJ2-5	-	-	CASSLETEQETQYF	TGTGCCAGCAGCTTGGAGACTGAGCAGGAGACCCAGTACTTC
TRBV27	14	TRBJ2-1	-	-	CASSFRGTYNEQFF	TGTGCCAGCAGTTTTCGGGGTACCTACAATGAGCAGTTCTTC
TRBV6-2/TRBV6-3	13	TRBJ1-1	-	-	CASRNDRNTEAFF	TGTGCCAGCAGAAACGACAGGAACACTGAAGCTTTCTTT
TRBV13	15	TRBJ2-7	-	-	CASSSRGQLEYEQYF	TGTGCCAGCAGCTCTCGCGGACAGCTTGAATACGAGCAGTACTTC
TRBV29-1	15	TRBJ2-7	few	-	CSVAWRGRGTYEQYF	TGCAGCGTTGCGTGGCGTGGTCGGGGAACCTACGAGCAGTACTTC
TRBV28	15	TRBJ2-7	few	TRBD2	CASSPGTSSSYEQYF	TGTGCCAGCAGCCCTGGGACTAGCAGCTCCTACGAGCAGTACTTC
TRBV7-9	16	TRBJ2-7	few	TRBD2	CASSLAGGGRTYEQYF	TGTGCCAGCAGCTTAGCCGGGGGGGGGAGGACCTACGAGCAGTACTTC
TRBV9	14	TRBJ1-2	many	-	CASSLEDSNYGYTF	TGTGCCAGCAGCCTAGAGGACAGTAACTATGGCTACACCTTC
TRBV29-1	15	TRBJ2-7	-	-	CSVEDDAGYTYEQYF	TGCAGCGTTGAAGATGATGCGGGGTATACCTACGAGCAGTACTTC
TRBV6-1	16	TRBJ2-7	many	TRBD2	CASRVAGGSRGYEQYF	TGTGCCAGCAGAGTGGCGGGGGGCAGCCGGGGGTACGAGCAGTACTTC
TRBV7-8	16	TRBJ1-6	many	TRBD1	CASSPQGGPADSPLHF	TGTGCCAGCAGCCCTCAGGGGGGCCCGGCCGATTCACCCCTCCACTTT
TRBV12-3/TRBV12-4	18	TRBJ2-6	-	-	CASSNPGEAISGANVLTF	TGTGCCAGCAGCAACCCCGGGGAGGCCATCTCTGGGGCCAACGTCCTGACTTTC
TRBV11-2	12	TRBJ1-1	-	-	CASSPPSTEAFF	TGTGCCAGCAGCCCGCCGTCGACTGAAGCTTTCTTT
TRBV28	14	TRBJ2-7	few	-	CASRPGSRLYEQYF	TGTGCCAGCAGACCCGGGAGCAGACTTTACGAGCAGTACTTC
TRBV6-5	13	TRBJ1-1	-	-	CASSWDWNTEAFF	TGTGCCAGCAGTTGGGACTGGAACACTGAAGCTTTCTTT
TRBV2	14	TRBJ2-7	few	-	CASSDYGTSYEQYF	TGTGCCAGCAGTGATTACGGTACCTCCTACGAGCAGTACTTC
TRBV29-1	13	TRBJ2-2	few	-	CSVAEANTGELFF	TGCAGCGTTGCGGAAGCGAACACCGGGGAGCTGTTTTTT
TRBV27	15	TRBJ2-7	many	TRBD2	CASNSGTSGGDEQYF	TGTGCCAGCAACTCAGGGACTAGCGGGGGGGACGAGCAGTACTTC
TRBV20-1	14	TRBJ1-4	-	TRBD1	CSATRTGLDEKLFF	TGCAGTGCTACCCGGACAGGCTTGGATGAAAAACTGTTTTTT
TRBV4-3	16	TRBJ1-6	-	-	CASSQDRMGAGSPLHF	TGCGCCAGCAGCCAAGATCGGATGGGAGCGGGGTCACCCCTCCACTTT
TRBV12-3/TRBV12-4	15	TRBJ2-3	few	TRBD2	CASSPGLAITDTQYF	TGTGCCAGCAGTCCGGGACTAGCTATCACAGATACGCAGTATTTT
TRBV7-9	17	TRBJ2-3	many	TRBD2	CASSSRTSGGPQDTQYF	TGTGCCAGCAGCTCCCGGACTAGCGGGGGCCCCCAAGATACGCAGTATTTT
TRBV6-5	15	TRBJ2-1	many	TRBD2	CASSPSSGGNNEQFF	TGTGCCAGCAGTCCTTCGAGCGGGGGTAACAATGAGCAGTTCTTC
TRBV6-2/TRBV6-3	15	TRBJ2-7	few	-	CASTRGLRLPYEQYF	TGTGCCAGCACTCGGGGCCTAAGGTTGCCCTACGAGCAGTACTTC
TRBV6-2/TRBV6-3	12	TRBJ2-4	many	-	CASISTKNIQYF	TGTGCCAGCATTAGTACTAAAAACATTCAGTACTTC
TRBV7-9	13	TRBJ2-1	-	-	CASSEGPRVEQFF	TGTGCCAGCAGCGAAGGCCCGCGGGTTGAGCAGTTCTTC
TRBV6-2/TRBV6-3	16	TRBJ1-2	many	TRBD1	CASRNLRTGNNYGYTF	TGTGCCAGCAGAAACCTCAGGACAGGGAACAACTATGGCTACACCTTC
TRBV28	15	TRBJ2-1	few	TRBD1	CASSRDRRAYNEQFF	TGTGCCAGCAGTCGGGACAGGAGGGCCTACAATGAGCAGTTCTTC
TRBV7-8	16	TRBJ2-2	many	TRBD2	CASSRWGGGAFGELFF	TGTGCCAGCAGCCGCTGGGGCGGGGGGGCCTTTGGGGAGCTGTTTTTT
TRBV6-4	18	TRBJ2-7	few	TRBD1	CASRTLDTTGGGSYEQYF	TGTGCCAGCAGAACCCTGGATACAACAGGGGGAGGTTCCTACGAGCAGTACTTC
TRBV7-3	15	TRBJ2-1	many	-	CASSFLSTTYNEQFF	TGTGCCAGCAGCTTCTTGTCTACAACCTACAATGAGCAGTTCTTC
TRBV12-3/TRBV12-4	12	TRBJ2-1	-	-	CASSGMNNEQFF	TGTGCCAGCAGTGGAATGAACAATGAGCAGTTCTTC
TRBV7-9	15	TRBJ2-5	-	TRBD1	CASSGTGGDQETQYF	TGTGCCAGCAGCGGGACAGGGGGTGATCAAGAGACCCAGTACTTC
TRBV2	19	TRBJ2-2	few	TRBD1	CASSEVGQGVRMNTGELFF	TGTGCCAGCAGTGAGGTGGGACAGGGGGTCAGAATGAACACCGGGGAGCTGTTTTTT
TRBV2	16	TRBJ2-2	few	-	CARQGAESPNTGELFF	TGTGCCAGACAGGGAGCAGAGAGCCCGAACACCGGGGAGCTGTTTTTT
TRBV12-5	14	TRBJ1-2	-	-	CASGLGSGTDGYTF	TGTGCTAGTGGTTTGGGCTCCGGGACGGATGGCTACACCTTC